These T cell receptor beta chains were read from a single sample in a study of shared clonotypes between healthy human individuals. The assay was immunoSEQ multiplex PCR, and TCRdb's table has in-frame clones only and misses some. The data contain around 2,000,000 clones, approximately 94% of them singletons. Sequencing was done on a sample of naive CD8+ T cells sorted from blood. These receptors were taken from a man aged 18 to 35 in good health. CDR3s include the opening cysteine and the closing phenylalanine or tryptophan. The D gene is left open where the match is weak. The listing skips clone size in some rows; elsewhere it reads once, few, many or a size class.

j_call clone_size cdr3_length d_call v_call cdr3_aa cdr3_nt
TRBJ2-5 - 14 TRBD1 TRBV7-9 CASSLFDRVETQYF TGTGCCAGCAGCTTATTCGACAGGGTCGAGACCCAGTACTTC
TRBJ2-5 - 14 - TRBV4-1 CASSPLGGLETQYF TGCGCCAGCAGCCCCCTAGGGGGTCTGGAGACCCAGTACTTC
TRBJ2-1 - 16 - TRBV27 CASSSLRVSHANEQFF TGTGCCAGCAGTTCCCTCAGGGTGAGTCATGCCAATGAGCAGTTCTTC
TRBJ2-2 - 14 - TRBV4-1 CASSQETSTGELFF TGCGCCAGCAGCCAAGAGACCTCCACCGGGGAGCTGTTTTTT
TRBJ2-7 - 14 TRBD2 TRBV4-1 CASSQSGGGYEQYF TGCGCCAGCAGCCAAAGCGGGGGAGGTTACGAGCAGTACTTC
TRBJ2-6 - 16 - TRBV27 CASSLSPGAGANVLTF TGTGCCAGCAGTTTATCTCCGGGGGCTGGGGCCAACGTCCTGACTTTC
TRBJ1-5 - 15 TRBD1 TRBV11-1 CASSIQTGGDQPQHF TGTGCCAGCAGCATACAGACAGGGGGGGATCAGCCCCAGCATTTT
TRBJ2-1 - 16 - TRBV4-3 CASSQEDGSSYNEQFF TGCGCCAGCAGCCAGGAGGACGGGAGCTCCTACAATGAGCAGTTCTTC
TRBJ2-7 few 15 - TRBV6-1 CASSEDFGWAYEQYF TGTGCCAGCAGTGAAGATTTTGGATGGGCCTACGAGCAGTACTTC
TRBJ2-2 - 18 - TRBV4-1 CASSQDESGEENTGELFF TGCGCCAGCAGCCAAGATGAATCGGGCGAAGAAAACACCGGGGAGCTGTTTTTT
TRBJ2-3 - 15 TRBD2 TRBV7-8 CASSSLAGATDTQYF TGTGCCAGCAGCTCCCTTGCGGGAGCCACAGATACGCAGTATTTT
TRBJ1-1 many 13 - TRBV30 CAWIPRGDTEAFF TGTGCCTGGATCCCCCGGGGGGACACTGAAGCTTTCTTT
TRBJ1-1 - 14 - TRBV7-9 CASSSQEGGFEAFF TGTGCCAGCAGCTCCCAGGAGGGTGGGTTTGAAGCTTTCTTT
TRBJ1-2 once 12 - TRBV6-5 CASSLNLEGYTF TGTGCCAGCAGTTTGAACCTCGAGGGCTACACCTTC